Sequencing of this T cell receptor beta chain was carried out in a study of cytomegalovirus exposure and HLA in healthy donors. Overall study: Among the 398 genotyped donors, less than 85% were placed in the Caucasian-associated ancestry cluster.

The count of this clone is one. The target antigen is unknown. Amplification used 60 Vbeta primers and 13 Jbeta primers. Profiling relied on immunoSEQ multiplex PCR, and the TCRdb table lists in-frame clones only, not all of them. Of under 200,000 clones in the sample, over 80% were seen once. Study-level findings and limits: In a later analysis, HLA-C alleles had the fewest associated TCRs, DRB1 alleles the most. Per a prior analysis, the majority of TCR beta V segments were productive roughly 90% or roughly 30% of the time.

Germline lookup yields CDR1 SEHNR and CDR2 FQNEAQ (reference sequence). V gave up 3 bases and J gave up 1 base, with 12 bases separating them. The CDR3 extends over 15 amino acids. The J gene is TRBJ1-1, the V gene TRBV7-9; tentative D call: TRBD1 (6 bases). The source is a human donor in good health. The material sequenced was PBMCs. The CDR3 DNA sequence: TGTGCCAGCAGCTTCCCGGGACACCAGAACACTGAAGCTTTCTTT. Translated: CASSFPGHQNTEAFF.